The next 23 T cell receptor beta chains were all read from a single sample in a study of OX40 agonist ivuxolimab in advanced cancers. The assay was immunoSEQ multiplex PCR, and TCRdb's table has in-frame clones only and misses some. The sample consists of about 64,000 clones, roughly 81% of them appearing once. Source: CD4+ or CD8+ T cells sorted from blood, taken in a trial of the OX40 agonist ivuxolimab. Receptors were obtained from an adult with an advanced solid tumor such as melanoma, head and neck, liver or kidney cancer.

This clone has just a few counts. J is TRBJ1-2 and V is TRBV5-4; 8 bases are a match to TRBD1. Germline V gene data show CDR1 as SGHNT and CDR2 as YYREEE (reference sequence). Unmatched junction bases numbered 4, after V lost 4 bases and J lost 5 bases. The length of the CDR3 is 13 residues. The CDR3 sequence is CASSTDRAYGYTF. In DNA form, the CDR3 reads TGTGCCAGCAGCACGGACAGGGCGTATGGCTACACCTTC.

The DNA for the CDR3 is TGTGCCAGCAGCTTGGACAGGAGTACTAATGAAAAACTGTTTTTT. Residues: CASSLDRSTNEKLFF. The genes are TRBV7-2 and TRBJ1-4; 7 bases align to TRBD1. CDR3 length: 15 residues. CDR1 and CDR2 from the germline V gene are SGHTA and FQGNSA. V gave up 3 bases and J gave up 2 bases; unmatched junction bases: 3.

The chain couples TRBV20-1 to TRBJ2-7; D is uncertain. Between the trimmed V and J ends, which lost 6 bases and 3 bases, there was a span of 6 bases. The CDR3 consists of 10 residues. Per germline, CDR1 DFQATT and CDR2 SNEGSKA (reference sequence). In DNA, the CDR3 is TGCAGTGCCGTGGACTACGAGCAGTACTTC. Encoded protein: CSAVDYEQYF.

The CDR3 nucleotides read TGTGCCAGCAGCTTAAGTGGGGGGGCAAGCAATCAGCCCCAGCATTTT. Translating gives CASSLSGGASNQPQHF. The gene calls are TRBV7-2 and TRBJ1-5; D is possibly TRBD1 (6 bases). Between the trimmed V and J ends, which lost 2 bases and 1 base, there was a span of 12 bases. The germline gives CDR1 SGHTA, CDR2 FQGNSA. The CDR3 has 16 amino acids. The full variable domain, with the rest looked up from reference TRBV7-2 and TRBJ1-5, is GAGVSQSPSNKVTEKGKDVELRCDPISGHTALYWYRQSLGQGLEFLIYFQGNSAPDKSGLPSDRFSAERTGGSVSTLTIQRTQQEDSAVYLCASSLSGGASNQPQHFGDGTRLSIL.

The chain recombines TRBV7-3 with TRBJ2-1, with D possibly matching TRBD1 (5 bases). This CDR3 has 12 amino acids. Per germline, CDR1 SGHTA and CDR2 FQGTGA. V lost 5 bases and J lost 9, with 11 bases in between. CDR3 sequence reads: CASSADNAEQFF. CDR3 bases: TGTGCCAGCAGCGCGGACAACGCTGAGCAGTTCTTC. The full variable domain, its missing parts supplied by reference TRBV7-3 and TRBJ2-1, is GAGVSQTPSNKVTEKGKYVELRCDPISGHTALYWYRQSLGQGPEFLIYFQGTGAADDSGLPNDRFFAVRPEGSVSTLKIQRTERGDSAVYLCASSADNAEQFFGPGTRLTVL.

The genes are TRBV15 and TRBJ2-5; D gene uncertain. Germline V gene data show CDR1 as LNHNV and CDR2 as YYDKDF (reference sequence). The CDR3 runs to 15 residues. Trimming shortened V by 0 bases and J by 5 bases, and 13 bases separated the two germline ends. The CDR3 spells CATSREKPLSETQYF. The CDR3 nucleotides read TGTGCCACCAGCAGAGAAAAACCGCTATCGGAGACCCAGTACTTC.

The rearrangement joins TRBV9 to TRBJ2-3; the D is unclear. The CDR3 runs 16 residues. Between the trimmed V and J ends, which lost 0 bases and 0 bases, there was a span of 11 bases. CDR1 is SGDLS and CDR2 is YYNGEE in the germline V gene. The DNA of the CDR3 is TGTGCCAGCAGCGTAGGGGTAGGCTTAAGCACAGATACGCAGTATTTT. Amino acid sequence: CASSVGVGLSTDTQYF.

This clone was observed a few times. The chain joins TRBV10-3 to TRBJ1-1, with 10 bases aligning to TRBD1. With V trimmed by 7 bases and J by 4 bases, 6 bases remained unmatched. Germline CDR1 reads ENHRY; CDR2 reads SYGVKD. CDR3 length: 14 amino acids. This CDR3 reads CAINPGQGVTEAFF. In DNA, the CDR3 is TGTGCCATCAATCCCGGACAGGGGGTCACTGAAGCTTTCTTT.

CDR3 coding DNA: TGTGCCAGCAGCAGGGCTCTAGCGGGGGGGCCCTACGAGCAGTACTTC. It translates to CASSRALAGGPYEQYF. The chain combines TRBV5-4 with TRBJ2-7, with TRBD2 matching 12 bases. Germline assignment: CDR1 SGHNT and CDR2 YYREEE (reference sequence). The CDR3 is made up of 16 amino acids. The trim removed 4 bases at V and 2 bases at J, leaving 7 bases unmatched.

The chain carries TRBV6-1 and TRBJ2-1; D is uncertain. Germline CDR1 reads MNHNS; CDR2 reads SASEGT. The V end lost 5 bases, the J end lost 5 bases, and 13 bases lay between the germline ends. This CDR3 contains 14 residues. CDR3 protein: CASSPFVWNNEQFF. CDR3 coding DNA: TGTGCCAGCAGTCCTTTCGTGTGGAACAATGAGCAGTTCTTC.

This chain joins TRBV5-1 and TRBJ1-2; TRBD1 aligns across 9 bases. This CDR3 contains 18 residues. J was trimmed by 6 bases and V by 1 base; bases with no gene match: 16. Looked up from germline, CDR1 is SGHRS and CDR2 is YFSETQ. CDR3 protein: CASSLNGQGTFGGDGYTF. The DNA for the CDR3 is TGCGCCAGCAGCTTGAATGGACAGGGGACCTTTGGAGGTGATGGCTACACCTTC. The entire variable domain, with the rest obtained from reference TRBV5-1 and TRBJ1-2, is as follows: KAGVTQTPRYLIKTRGQQVTLSCSPISGHRSVSWYQQTPGQGLQFLFEYFSETQRNKGNFPGRFSGRQFSNSRSEMNVSTLELGDSALYLCASSLNGQGTFGGDGYTFGSGTRLTVV.

This chain joins TRBV10-3 and TRBJ2-5, with 10 bases matching TRBD2. CDR3 size: 16 residues. With V trimmed by 0 bases and J by 5 bases, 6 bases remained unmatched. Germline V gene sequence: CDR1 ENHRY, CDR2 SYGVKD. Written as DNA, the CDR3 is TGTGCCATCAGTGAGTCGGAGCGGGAGGGCCGGGAGACCCAGTACTTC. Protein product: CAISESEREGRETQYF.

The chain joins TRBV19 to TRBJ2-7; D is uncertain. V lost 3 bases and J 1 base, leaving 7 bases between the germline ends. The germline V gene encodes CDR1 LNHDA and CDR2 SQIVND (reference sequence). This CDR3 comprises 13 residues. The CDR3 region has the DNA TGTGCCAGTAGTATGCAGGTTTCCTACGAGCAGTACTTC. Protein product: CASSMQVSYEQYF.

The J gene is TRBJ1-1, the V gene TRBV6-1; D not certain. Germline V CDR1 and CDR2: MNHNS, SASEGT. V lost 7 bases to trimming and J lost 0 bases, with 12 bases between them. The CDR3 loop spans 14 amino acids. CDR3 sequence: CASTPEALNTEAFF. The CDR3 nucleotides are TGTGCCAGCACCCCCGAGGCGTTGAACACTGAAGCTTTCTTT.

The rearrangement uses TRBV4-3 and TRBJ2-3; D gene uncertain. Germline V gene sequence: CDR1 LGHNA, CDR2 YSLEER. V lost 1 base to trimming and J lost 3 bases, with 8 bases between them. This CDR3 is built from 14 residues. The DNA for the CDR3 is TGCGCCAGCAGCCAAGTAGGAAGGACAGATACGCAGTATTTT. This translates into CASSQVGRTDTQYF.

The chain links TRBV4-2 to TRBJ1-2, with no clear D. With 4 bases removed from V and 6 bases from J, the gap between germline ends came to 12 bases. The CDR3 covers 13 residues. Germline V gives CDR1 LGHNA, CDR2 YNFKEQ. The CDR3 spells CASSPRTIDGYTF. The CDR3 DNA reads TGTGCCAGCAGCCCGAGAACAATCGATGGCTACACCTTC.

The chain uses TRBV5-1 and TRBJ1-4; 7 bases agree with TRBD1. The CDR3 contains 15 residues. The germline CDR1 and CDR2 sequences are SGHRS and YFSETQ. V shed 0 bases, J shed 8 bases, and the junction held 7 bases outside the gene matches. The CDR3 spells CASSLAEGAREKLFF. In DNA form, the CDR3 reads TGCGCCAGCAGCTTGGCCGAGGGGGCTAGGGAAAAACTGTTTTTT.

A single count supports this clone. The chain links TRBV2 to TRBJ1-5; D is unclear. CDR3 size: 13 residues. Germline CDR1 and CDR2: SNHLY and FYNNEI. Trimming removed 3 bases from V and 2 bases from J, with 5 bases in between. The CDR3 nucleotides read TGTGCCAGCAGTGATGAGGGCAATCAGCCCCAGCATTTT. Protein sequence: CASSDEGNQPQHF.

V is TRBV10-3 and J is TRBJ1-2, with TRBD1 identical over 7 bases. The CDR3 consists of 14 residues. V shed 6 bases and J 2 bases; nucleotides not matched to a gene: 6. The germline V gene has CDR1 ENHRY and CDR2 SYGVKD. Here the CDR3 reads CAIRRTGENYGYTF. The CDR3 bases are TGTGCCATCAGGCGGACAGGAGAGAACTATGGCTACACCTTC.

The chain has TRBV4-1 and TRBJ1-1, with a tentative D call TRBD1 (6 bases). CDR3 length equals 16 residues. The germline V and J ends were trimmed by 4 bases and 3 bases, with 18 bases remaining between them. CDR1 is MGHRA and CDR2 is YSYEKL in the germline V gene. CDR3 in DNA: TGCGCCAGCAGCCCTCAACAGGGAGATAGGGACACTGAAGCTTTCTTT. It encodes CASSPQQGDRDTEAFF.

CDR3 bases: TGCGCCAGCAGCCAGGGGGCTGGCGGGAGTCACTACGAGCAGTACTTC. It yields the protein CASSQGAGGSHYEQYF. The V gene is TRBV5-1, the J gene TRBJ2-7; D perhaps matches TRBD1 (8 bases). The V and J ends lost 4 bases and 3 bases respectively, with 20 bases between them. The CDR3 is 16 amino acids. The germline gives CDR1 SGHRS, CDR2 YFSETQ.

V usage is TRBV7-2 and J usage is TRBJ1-5, with D possibly matching TRBD1 (5 bases). The germline V and J ends were trimmed by 1 base and 5 bases, with 9 bases remaining between them. The CDR3 is 14 residues long. The germline CDR1 and CDR2 sequences are SGHTA and FQGNSA. CDR3 region: CASSLVLGDQPQHF. Here the CDR3 DNA reads TGTGCCAGCAGCTTAGTCTTGGGGGATCAGCCCCAGCATTTT. Filled out from reference TRBV7-2 and TRBJ1-5, the complete variable domain reads GAGVSQSPSNKVTEKGKDVELRCDPISGHTALYWYRQSLGQGLEFLIYFQGNSAPDKSGLPSDRFSAERTGGSVSTLTIQRTQQEDSAVYLCASSLVLGDQPQHFGDGTRLSIL.

The genes are TRBV28 and TRBJ2-7; D is undetermined. CDR1 is MDHEN and CDR2 is SYDVKM in the germline V gene. CDR3 length: 15 residues. The V end was cut by 5 bases, the J end by 4 bases, with 18 bases between. Written as DNA, the CDR3 is TGTGCCAGCAGTCCCCTGGCACACGATTCATACGAGCAGTACTTC. Translating gives CASSPLAHDSYEQYF. Variable domain in full (rest from reference TRBV28 and TRBJ2-7): DVKVTQSSRYLVKRTGEKVFLECVQDMDHENMFWYRQDPGLGLRLIYFSYDVKMKEKGDIPEGYSVSREKKERFSLILESASTNQTSMYLCASSPLAHDSYEQYFGPGTRLTVT.